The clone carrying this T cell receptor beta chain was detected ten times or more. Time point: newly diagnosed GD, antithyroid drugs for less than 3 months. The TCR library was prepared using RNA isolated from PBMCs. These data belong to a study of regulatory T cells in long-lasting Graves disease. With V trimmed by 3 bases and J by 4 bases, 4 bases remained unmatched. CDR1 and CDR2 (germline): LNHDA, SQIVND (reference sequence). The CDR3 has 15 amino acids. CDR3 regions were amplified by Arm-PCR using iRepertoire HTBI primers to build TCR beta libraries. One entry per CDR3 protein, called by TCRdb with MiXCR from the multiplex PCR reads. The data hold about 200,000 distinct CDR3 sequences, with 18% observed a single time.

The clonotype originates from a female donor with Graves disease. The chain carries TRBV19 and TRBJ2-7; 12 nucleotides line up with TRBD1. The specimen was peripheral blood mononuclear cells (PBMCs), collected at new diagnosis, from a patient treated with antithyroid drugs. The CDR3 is CASSISGQGAYEQYF. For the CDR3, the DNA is TGTGCCAGTAGTATCTCGGGACAGGGGGCTTACGAGCAGTACTTC.